This is a list of T cell receptor beta chains from one sample in a study of blood T cells in healthy people across ages. TCRdb recomputed calls from the 5' RACE reads with MiXCR, one row per CDR3 protein. The data hold around 800,000 distinct CDR3 sequences, with roughly 26% observed a single time. Separately, the same data were catalogued under a study of T cells of mothers and their children.

The sequenced sample consisted of blood. The receptor set was obtained from a boy under 18 in good health. Both conserved end residues are part of each CDR3. The D gene is left open where the match is weak. Some rows have no size entry. The others give once, few or many, or a class for an expanded clone.

D: NA
J: TRBJ2-2
V: TRBV18
size: many
DNA: TGTGCCAGCTCACGGGAGAACACCGGGGAGCTGTTTTTT
CDR3: CASSRENTGELFF

D: TRBD2
J: TRBJ2-7
V: TRBV28
size: NA
DNA: TGTGCCAGCAGTAGGCTAGCGGGGGTCCAAAAGCAGTACTTC
CDR3: CASSRLAGVQKQYF

D: NA
J: TRBJ1-2
V: TRBV5-5
size: NA
DNA: TGTGCCAGCAGCCTAGGCAGGGCCTATGGCTACACCTTC
CDR3: CASSLGRAYGYTF

D: TRBD1
J: TRBJ1-1
V: TRBV14
size: few
DNA: TGTGCCAGCACCCGGGACAGGGTCGGTCTGAGGAACACTGAAGCTTTCTTT
CDR3: CASTRDRVGLRNTEAFF

D: TRBD2
J: TRBJ2-1
V: TRBV4-2
size: few
DNA: TGTGCCAGCAGCCAAGTTGCGGCGGGGGGGCCGGGTGAGCAGTTCTTC
CDR3: CASSQVAAGGPGEQFF

D: NA
J: TRBJ2-5
V: TRBV27
size: NA
DNA: TGTGCCAGCAGCAACCGGGCCAAGCGAGAGACCCAGTACTTC
CDR3: CASSNRAKRETQYF

D: TRBD1
J: TRBJ2-7
V: TRBV28
size: few
DNA: TGTGCCAGCAGCTCCGGGACAGGTGTCTACGAGCAGTACTTC
CDR3: CASSSGTGVYEQYF

D: NA
J: TRBJ1-6
V: TRBV6-1
size: NA
DNA: TGTGCCAGCTCTAAAACAGGGTATCATGGTAGGCAGAATTCACCCCTCCACTTT
CDR3: CASSKTGYHGRQNSPLHF

D: TRBD2
J: TRBJ2-7
V: TRBV7-9
size: once
DNA: TGTGCCAGCAGCCTAATGCGACTAGCGGGGACCGAGCAGTACTTC
CDR3: CASSLMRLAGTEQYF

D: NA
J: TRBJ2-7
V: TRBV11-2
size: once
DNA: TGTGCCAGCAGCTTAGATGTCAGTCCCTACGAGCAGTACTTC
CDR3: CASSLDVSPYEQYF

D: NA
J: TRBJ2-5
V: TRBV5-6
size: few
DNA: TGTGCCAGCAGCTTGGAAGTAAGAGGAACGGAAGAGACCCAGTACTTC
CDR3: CASSLEVRGTEETQYF

D: TRBD1
J: TRBJ2-7
V: TRBV5-1
size: many
DNA: TGCGCCAGCAGCTTGTCAGGGGGTCCTTCCTACGAGCAGTACTTC
CDR3: CASSLSGGPSYEQYF

D: TRBD1
J: TRBJ2-7
V: TRBV6-5
size: many
DNA: TGTGCCAGCAGTTACTCGGGACAGTCCTACGAGCAGTACTTC
CDR3: CASSYSGQSYEQYF

D: NA
J: TRBJ2-1
V: TRBV7-9
size: few
DNA: TGTGCCAGCATCAGGGAAGGGGGACTTTCAGGGAATGAGCAGTTCTTC
CDR3: CASIREGGLSGNEQFF

D: NA
J: TRBJ1-5
V: TRBV10-3
size: few
DNA: TGTGCCACAGCCAATTCGGGGGGATTTCAGCCCCAGCATTTT
CDR3: CATANSGGFQPQHF

D: NA
J: TRBJ1-4
V: TRBV12-3/TRBV12-4
size: NA
DNA: TGTGCCAGCAGTGAAGGGGCCTGGACTAATGAAAAACTGTTTTTT
CDR3: CASSEGAWTNEKLFF

D: NA
J: TRBJ2-5
V: TRBV7-3
size: NA
DNA: TGTGCCAGCAGCCCATCGGTCGGGGGAGAGACCCAGTACTTC
CDR3: CASSPSVGGETQYF

D: TRBD1
J: TRBJ2-1
V: TRBV7-2
size: NA
DNA: TGTGCCAGCAGCCCGGACAGGGGTTGGTTCTTC
CDR3: CASSPDRGWFF

D: NA
J: TRBJ2-5
V: TRBV2
size: few
DNA: TGTGCCAGCAGTCCAGTTACCTCCCGGGAGACCCAGTACTTC
CDR3: CASSPVTSRETQYF

D: TRBD2
J: TRBJ2-2
V: TRBV6-4
size: NA
DNA: TGTGCCAGCAGAGCGACTAGCGGGGGAACCGGGGAGCTGTTTTTT
CDR3: CASRATSGGTGELFF